The 4 T cell receptor beta chains reported below all come from one sample, sequenced in a study of cytomegalovirus exposure and HLA in healthy donors. Amplification used 60 Vbeta primers and 13 Jbeta primers. Sequencing used immunoSEQ multiplex PCR; TCRdb keeps in-frame clones, though not all of them. The table shows 55,000 to 80,000 clones, with around 80% occurring only once. The specimen was PBMCs. Receptor source: a man aged 40-49 years in good health and CMV-seronegative.

For the CDR3, the DNA is TGTGCCAGCAGCTTTACCGGGAACACTGAAGCTTTCTTT. As protein: CASSFTGNTEAFF. The V and J genes are TRBV7-9 and TRBJ1-1; D unresolved. The CDR3 has 13 residues. The V end was cut by 3 bases, the J end by 1 base, with 6 bases between. Per the germline V gene, CDR1 is SEHNR and CDR2 is FQNEAQ (reference sequence).

This clone is a singleton in its sample. The chain recombines TRBV2 with TRBJ2-3; 8 positions agree with TRBD1. CDR1 and CDR2 from the germline V gene are SNHLY and FYNNEI. Trimming took 6 bases from V and 1 from J; bases not matched to a gene: 3. CDR3 length: 14 amino acids. The CDR3 region is CASSPGQGTDTQYF. The CDR3 coding sequence is TGTGCCAGCAGCCCGGGACAGGGCACAGATACGCAGTATTTT.

This chain joins TRBV5-8 and TRBJ1-6; the match to TRBD1 covers 12 bases. Germline V gene data show CDR1 as SGHTS and CDR2 as YDEGEE. J lost 8 bases, V lost 4 bases, and 4 bases had no gene match. The CDR3 sequence is 15 residues long. The CDR3 DNA follows: TGTGCCAGCAGCCCGGGACAGGGGGCTTATTCACCCCTCCACTTT. Translation gives CASSPGQGAYSPLHF.

The chain combines TRBV4-1 with TRBJ2-1, with 12 positions matching TRBD2. V lost 4 bases and J lost 7; bases outside the gene matches: 5. The CDR3 runs to 15 residues. CDR1 is MGHRA and CDR2 is YSYEKL in the germline V gene. CDR3 nucleotides: TGCGCCAGCAGCCCTATCACTAGCGGGAGGAATGAGCAGTTCTTC. Translated: CASSPITSGRNEQFF.